The T cell receptor (beta chain) under discussion was sequenced for a study of cytomegalovirus exposure and HLA in healthy donors. Study overall: Around 77% of roughly 400 genotyped donors fell in the Caucasian-associated ancestry cluster. Whole-study results and caveats: 16,951 TCR beta sequences were associated with HLA alleles at 0.05 false discovery rate in a later analysis. The classifier was said to identify cytomegalovirus status with high specificity and sensitivity. Confirmation was obtained in vitro that a few CMV-associated chains are specific for CMV antigens.

As regards this clone: Its antigen is unidentified.

The CDR3 contains 16 residues. Germline trimming cut 8 bases from V and 3 bases from J; bases unmatched to any gene: 12. Germline V gene lookup returns CDR1 MDHEN and CDR2 SYDVKM. The PCR contained 60 Vbeta and 13 Jbeta primers. The assay was immunoSEQ multiplex PCR, and TCRdb's table has in-frame clones only and misses some. The table lists approximately 190,000 clones. The TCR comes from a man in his thirties or forties in good health and CMV-seronegative. Input material: PBMCs. The chain carries TRBV28 and TRBJ1-5; 8 nucleotides match TRBD1. The CDR3 here is CASFPGTGRINQPQHF. In DNA form, the CDR3 reads TGTGCCAGCTTCCCCGGGACAGGCAGAATCAATCAGCCCCAGCATTTT. The whole variable domain, remainder taken from reference TRBV28 and TRBJ1-5, is DVKVTQSSRYLVKRTGEKVFLECVQDMDHENMFWYRQDPGLGLRLIYFSYDVKMKEKGDIPEGYSVSREKKERFSLILESASTNQTSMYLCASFPGTGRINQPQHFGDGTRLSIL.